This T cell receptor (beta chain) was recorded in a study of control samples from healthy donors and cancer patients. The length of the CDR3 is 14 residues. Trimming left V 4 bases short and J 6 bases short, with 12 bases between. Germline CDR1 reads MGHDK; CDR2 reads SYGVNS. Repertoires were generated with immunoSEQ multiplex PCR, while TCRdb's copy carries only in-frame clones and drops some. The profile shows 50,000 to 65,000 clones, approximately 90% of them singletons. A few counts support this clone. The chain employs TRBV25-1 and TRBJ1-4, with a possible D match to TRBD1 (5 bases). The source of this sequence is a young man with colorectal cancer. Sequencing input: PBMCs. DNA of the CDR3: TGTGCCAGCAGTGTGGCCCAGGGTGATGAAAAACTGTTTTTT. It yields the protein CASSVAQGDEKLFF.